Listed below are T cell receptor beta chains from one sample, sequenced in a study of Tregs in tolerant kidney transplant recipients. Produced via immunoSEQ multiplex PCR; TCRdb's table is partial and in-frame only. The table lists approximately 43,000 clones, roughly 89% of them singletons, with about 0.71% in the top ten. The specimen sequenced was Tregs from blood. The receptors originated from a human donor in good health. CDR3s include the opening cysteine and the closing phenylalanine or tryptophan.

J: TRBJ2-3
V: TRBV9
CDR3: CASSPSRGGTDTQYF

J: TRBJ2-2
V: TRBV7-9
CDR3: CASSLKISQGATGELFF

J: TRBJ1-2
V: TRBV2
CDR3: CASSVLAGPGYTF

J: TRBJ2-7
V: TRBV19
CDR3: CATSLASGNHEQYF

J: TRBJ2-7
V: TRBV10-2
CDR3: CASRITGTHSYEQYF

J: TRBJ2-5
V: TRBV10-1
CDR3: CASSEALAGGQETQYF

J: TRBJ1-1
V: TRBV11-2
CDR3: CASSLEGGTEAFF

J: TRBJ2-3
V: TRBV5-1
CDR3: CASSPDSGDTQYF

J: TRBJ1-2
V: TRBV18
CDR3: CASSLSPPAGTHLYGYTF

J: TRBJ2-4
V: TRBV29-1
CDR3: CSVGTGSQNIQYF

J: TRBJ2-3
V: TRBV6-1
CDR3: CASSSTGFYTQYF

J: TRBJ2-1
V: TRBV10-3
CDR3: CAISEWGLGPNEQFF

J: TRBJ1-2
V: TRBV5-1
CDR3: CASSLGGTGFYGYTF

J: TRBJ2-2
V: TRBV19
CDR3: CASNEREVNTGELFF

J: TRBJ2-1
V: TRBV7-3
CDR3: CASSPQMGGHLEQFF

J: TRBJ1-1
V: TRBV18
CDR3: CASSPPKALNTEAFF

J: TRBJ2-7
V: TRBV18
CDR3: CASSPGFGEQYF

J: TRBJ1-3
V: TRBV19
CDR3: CASSGSSGNTIYF

J: TRBJ2-1
V: TRBV5-1
CDR3: CASSPRLAGGNEQFF

J: TRBJ2-5
V: TRBV6-1
CDR3: CASMLGGYETQYF

J: TRBJ2-7
V: TRBV4-2
CDR3: CASSQGHGASSYEQYF

J: TRBJ2-3
V: TRBV5-4
CDR3: CASSLFSGADTQYF

J: TRBJ1-5
V: TRBV6-6
CDR3: CASSYQLSSNQPQHF

J: TRBJ1-2
V: TRBV6-1
CDR3: CASNPGGLAGYTF

J: TRBJ2-1
V: TRBV11-3
CDR3: CASSLGAGGPHEQFF

J: TRBJ1-1
V: TRBV5-1
CDR3: CASSLDPFDRVRGGTEAFF

J: TRBJ2-1
V: TRBV14
CDR3: CASSPRTYNEQFF

J: TRBJ2-2
V: TRBV5-1
CDR3: CASSLAGSGETGELFF